These 32 T cell receptor beta chains were all obtained from the same sample, sequenced in a study of blood T cell repertoires in COVID-19. This table comes from immunoSEQ multiplex PCR, and its TCRdb copy is limited to in-frame clones, with some not included. Here the sample spans 260,000 or so clones, 85% being singletons. Sequenced input: PBMCs or T cells enriched from blood (not recorded which). These TCRs come from a woman in her 50s who had recovered from COVID-19.

This clone occurred once. This CDR3 reads CASSPQPRQAGEYGYTF. For the CDR3, the DNA is TGTGCCAGCAGCCCCCAACCTAGACAGGCAGGGGAGTATGGCTACACCTTC. The chain combines TRBV3-1 (or the pseudogene TRBV3-2) with TRBJ1-2; tentatively, D is TRBD1 (6 bases). Germline loops: CDR1 LGHDT, CDR2 YNNKEL (reference sequence). The CDR3 runs 17 residues. Trimming cost V 4 bases and J 5 bases, with 23 bases left between them.

V and J are TRBV6-1 and TRBJ1-1; 8 bases align to TRBD1. The CDR3 is 14 amino acids. Germline CDR1 is MNHNS and CDR2 is SASEGT. V trimming: 1 base; J trimming: 7 bases; junction bases outside the gene matches: 5. CDR3 bases: TGTGCCAGCAGTGAAGAACAGGGGGTAGGTGAAGCTTTCTTT. Amino acids: CASSEEQGVGEAFF.

The rearrangement uses TRBV7-3 and TRBJ1-5; 9 nucleotides agree with TRBD1. CDR3 length: 13 amino acids. Trimming removed 5 bases from V and 5 bases from J; junction bases left unmatched: 1. Germline V gene data show CDR1 as SGHTA and CDR2 as FQGTGA. This CDR3 reads CASSRDRDQPQHF. The CDR3 nucleotides read TGTGCCAGCAGCCGGGACAGGGATCAGCCCCAGCATTTT.

The genes are TRBV9 and TRBJ2-3; 8 nucleotides agree with TRBD1. The ends lost 3 bases at V and 1 base at J; junction bases unmatched: 10. The CDR3 is 17 residues long. The germline V gene encodes CDR1 SGDLS and CDR2 YYNGEE. CDR3: CASSAGLGTGRTDTQYF. The CDR3 bases are TGTGCCAGCAGCGCCGGCCTCGGGACAGGACGCACAGATACGCAGTATTTT.

V is TRBV11-2 and J is TRBJ2-1; TRBD1 might be the D (6 bases). CDR1 SGHAT and CDR2 FQNNGV come from the germline V gene. The length of the CDR3 is 14 residues. Trimming cost V 5 bases and J 6 bases, with 14 bases left between them. The CDR3 spells CASSAQTGFNEQFF. The DNA for the CDR3 is TGTGCCAGCAGCGCGCAGACAGGTTTCAATGAGCAGTTCTTC.

The J gene is TRBJ1-1, the V gene TRBV10-2; TRBD1 is a possible D gene (5 bases). Trimming cost V 4 bases and J 0 bases, with 21 bases left between them. Germline-derived CDR1 and CDR2 are WSHSY and SAAADI. The CDR3 has 18 amino acids. CDR3 region: CASSVGAGLYTVNTEAFF. The DNA of the CDR3 is TGCGCCAGCAGTGTTGGGGCGGGACTCTACACCGTGAACACTGAAGCTTTCTTT.

This clone was detected only once. The chain is built from TRBV12-3 or TRBV12-4 and TRBJ2-5; D is possibly TRBD1 (5 bases). V lost 5 bases to trimming and J lost 4 bases, with 8 bases between them. The CDR3 runs to 12 residues. CDR3 sequence reads: CASSDSRETQYF. The CDR3 DNA reads as TGTGCCAGCAGTGACAGTCGAGAGACCCAGTACTTC.

This clone is a singleton in its sample. The chain couples TRBV3-1 (or the pseudogene TRBV3-2) to TRBJ2-5, with 14 bases that match TRBD2. The germline V gene has CDR1 LGHDT and CDR2 YNNKEL (reference sequence). The J segment lost 1 base and the V segment lost 4 bases, leaving 5 bases of the junction unmatched. The length of the CDR3 is 17 residues. The CDR3 is CASSPTSGGASQETQYF. The CDR3 nucleotides read TGTGCCAGCAGCCCGACTAGCGGGGGGGCCTCCCAAGAGACCCAGTACTTC.

This clone has just a few counts. The rearrangement links TRBV10-2 to TRBJ2-5, with 12 bases identical to TRBD2. Trimming removed 6 bases from V and 5 bases from J; junction bases left unmatched: 10. Germline assignment: CDR1 WSHSY and CDR2 SAAADI. The CDR3 covers 16 residues. The CDR3 loop is CASSTLAGGPVETQYF. DNA for the CDR3: TGCGCCAGCAGCACTCTAGCGGGAGGGCCTGTGGAGACCCAGTACTTC.

The DNA of the CDR3 is TGTGCCTGGAGTAAATCCCAGCTGGCAGGGGGCTGGGACACTGAAGCTTTCTTT. Protein sequence: CAWSKSQLAGGWDTEAFF. The rearrangement links TRBV30 to TRBJ1-1; 8 bases map to TRBD1. CDR3 size: 18 residues. Germline loops: CDR1 GTSNPN, CDR2 SVGIG (reference sequence). The ends lost 2 bases at V and 3 bases at J; junction bases unmatched: 17.

The chain has TRBV5-4 and TRBJ1-4; TRBD1 agrees at 7 bases. V shed 0 bases and J 6 bases; nucleotides not matched to a gene: 2. The CDR3 has 14 amino acids. Germline CDR1 reads SGHNT; CDR2 reads YYREEE (reference sequence). CDR3 protein: CASSLGGQDEKLFF. The CDR3 region has the DNA TGTGCCAGCAGCTTGGGAGGACAGGATGAAAAACTGTTTTTT.

The chain has TRBV5-6 and TRBJ2-1; 8 bases fit TRBD2. J was trimmed by 12 bases and V by 4 bases; bases with no gene match: 9. Germline CDR1 reads SGHDT; CDR2 reads YYEEEE. This CDR3 region has 13 residues. The CDR3 reads CASSRAGGRRQFF. CDR3 coding DNA: TGTGCCAGCAGCCGGGCGGGGGGCCGAAGGCAGTTCTTC.

This sequence joins TRBV4-3 and TRBJ2-3; the match to TRBD2 covers 12 bases. This CDR3 has 19 amino acids. Germline CDR1 reads LGHNA; CDR2 reads YSLEER. The junction had 11 bases not matched to a gene; V was cut back by 0 bases and J by 4 bases. In DNA, the CDR3 is TGCGCCAGCAGCCAAGACGGCATACTAGCGGGAGGCCGGGCAGATACGCAGTATTTT. Translated, it gives CASSQDGILAGGRADTQYF.

The V and J genes are TRBV7-3 and TRBJ1-2, with 9 bases aligning to TRBD1. Germline V gene sequence: CDR1 SGHTA, CDR2 FQGTGA. After removal of 5 bases from V and 8 bases from J, the junction contained 9 bases not matched to a gene. The CDR3 totals 14 residues. The DNA of the CDR3 is TGTGCCAGCAGCGTGATACAGGGGGCGGCCGGCTACACCTTC. Translation: CASSVIQGAAGYTF. The complete variable domain, with remaining parts taken from reference TRBV7-3 and TRBJ1-2, reads GAGVSQTPSNKVTEKGKYVELRCDPISGHTALYWYRQSLGQGPEFLIYFQGTGAADDSGLPNDRFFAVRPEGSVSTLKIQRTERGDSAVYLCASSVIQGAAGYTFGSGTRLTVV.

The chain joins TRBV6-2 or TRBV6-3 to TRBJ1-3, with D maybe TRBD1 (5 bases). V was shortened by 5 bases and J by 4 bases, with 15 bases between the two germline ends. The length of the CDR3 is 15 residues. CDR1 is MNHEY, CDR2 SVGEGT, per germline. CDR3 region: CASSRGQIDGNTIYF. As DNA, the CDR3 is TGTGCCAGCAGTCGTGGACAAATTGACGGAAACACCATATATTTT.

The V gene is TRBV30, the J gene TRBJ1-6; no reliable D call. Trimming pared 0 bases from V and 0 bases from J, leaving 9 bases between. The germline V gene has CDR1 GTSNPN and CDR2 SVGIG (reference sequence). The CDR3 covers 16 residues. The CDR3 region has the DNA TGTGCCTGGAGTGTACCCCAGGCCTCCTATAATTCACCCCTCCACTTT. Translation gives CAWSVPQASYNSPLHF.

The chain carries TRBV28 and TRBJ1-5, with 9 nucleotides matching TRBD1. Per germline, CDR1 MDHEN and CDR2 SYDVKM. Trimming took 5 bases from V and 2 from J; bases not matched to a gene: 10. This CDR3 contains 17 residues. CDR3 bases: TGTGCCAGCAGTCTACGAAAACAGGGGGCGGGCAATCAGCCCCAGCATTTT. It specifies CASSLRKQGAGNQPQHF.

The chain recombines TRBV7-6 with TRBJ2-6; the D is unclear. Germline CDR1 and CDR2: SGHVS and FNYEAQ. The CDR3 extends over 17 amino acids. Trimming cost V 0 bases and J 0 bases, with 9 bases left between them. The CDR3 nucleotides read TGTGCCAGCAGCTTAGCCCCCGGTAGCTCTGGGGCCAACGTCCTGACTTTC. Protein sequence: CASSLAPGSSGANVLTF.

The chain carries TRBV19 and TRBJ2-7; possibly TRBD2 for D (6 bases). V was cut by 3 bases and J by 1 base, with 13 bases left in between. The CDR3 runs 15 residues. Germline loops: CDR1 LNHDA, CDR2 SQIVND (reference sequence). CDR3 sequence: CASSIQAGGSYEQYF. CDR3 in DNA: TGTGCCAGTAGTATCCAGGCAGGAGGGTCCTACGAGCAGTACTTC.

The J gene is TRBJ1-5, the V gene TRBV7-2; TRBD1 might be the D (6 bases). V dropped 2 bases and J dropped 6 bases, with 11 bases sitting between them. This CDR3 region has 14 residues. Germline values: CDR1 SGHTA, CDR2 FQGNSA. CDR3 sequence reads: CASSLSGGTQPQHF. CDR3 bases: TGTGCCAGCAGCTTATCGGGGGGCACTCAGCCCCAGCATTTT.

The V call is TRBV6-4, the J call TRBJ1-1; the D is unclear. This CDR3 is 13 amino acids long. Per germline, CDR1 MRHNA and CDR2 SNTAGT. With 6 bases removed from V and 2 bases from J, the gap between germline ends came to 10 bases. The CDR3 sequence: CASRKTPNTEAFF. The CDR3 DNA reads TGTGCCAGCAGAAAGACACCAAACACTGAAGCTTTCTTT.

This clone has a single count. The chain is built from TRBV9 and TRBJ1-3, with unresolved D. The length of the CDR3 is 15 residues. The germline V and J ends were trimmed by 3 bases and 4 bases, with 14 bases remaining between them. CDR1 and CDR2 (germline): SGDLS, YYNGEE. The CDR3 is CASSAQTPRGNTIYF. In DNA, the CDR3 is TGTGCCAGCAGCGCTCAAACACCCAGGGGAAACACCATATATTTT.

The table lists this clone with a count of one. This chain uses TRBV11-2 with TRBJ1-4; D gene uncertain. The CDR3 consists of 15 residues. CDR1 SGHAT and CDR2 FQNNGV come from the germline V gene. The germline V and J ends were trimmed by 1 base and 8 bases, with 14 bases remaining between them. For the CDR3, the DNA is TGTGCCAGCAGCTTAGGAGGGTCAGTCGGGGAAAAACTGTTTTTT. Its translation is CASSLGGSVGEKLFF. Supplemented by reference TRBV11-2 and TRBJ1-4, the full variable domain reads EAGVAQSPRYKIIEKRQSVAFWCNPISGHATLYWYQQILGQGPKLLIQFQNNGVVDDSQLPKDRFSAERLKGVDSTLKIQPAKLEDSAVYLCASSLGGSVGEKLFFGSGTQLSVL.

Written as DNA, the CDR3 is TGTGCCAGCAGCTCTCGACAGGGGAACTATGGCTACACCTTC. This encodes CASSSRQGNYGYTF. This chain uses TRBV5-8 with TRBJ1-2, with TRBD1 identical over 8 bases. Germline assignment: CDR1 SGHTS and CDR2 YDEGEE. This CDR3 contains 14 residues. Trimming removed 3 bases from V and 2 bases from J; junction bases left unmatched: 3.

The rearrangement links TRBV27 to TRBJ1-1; 9 bases fit TRBD1. Germline V gives CDR1 MNHEY, CDR2 SMNVEV (reference sequence). The J segment lost 4 bases and the V segment lost 5 bases, leaving 8 bases of the junction unmatched. CDR3 size: 15 residues. CDR3 in DNA: TGTGCCAGCAGTCGGACCGGGACAGGGCTCACTGAAGCTTTCTTT. It yields the protein CASSRTGTGLTEAFF.

The chain uses TRBV18 and TRBJ1-2; D uncertain. CDR1 KGHSH and CDR2 LQKENI come from the germline V gene. The V gene lost 5 bases and the J gene lost 4 bases, with 11 bases spanning the gap. This CDR3 is 13 amino acids long. CDR3 amino acids: CASSKEESYGYTF. CDR3 in DNA: TGTGCCAGCTCAAAAGAGGAATCCTATGGCTACACCTTC.

The gene calls are TRBV14 and TRBJ2-5; possibly TRBD1 for D (5 bases). Germline CDR1 is SGHDN and CDR2 is FVKESK. This CDR3 contains 15 residues. The V end was cut by 1 base, the J end by 4 bases, with 13 bases between. The CDR3 reads CASSQGFFQGETQYF. As DNA, the CDR3 is TGTGCCAGCAGCCAAGGATTCTTTCAGGGAGAGACCCAGTACTTC.

The CDR3 DNA reads TGCGCCAGCAGCCAAATTTGGCGGTACCAAGAGACCCAGTACTTC. Its translation: CASSQIWRYQETQYF. The chain joins TRBV4-1 to TRBJ2-5; D remains unclear. Trimming took 2 bases from V and 0 from J, leaving 10 bases between them. Germline lookup yields CDR1 MGHRA and CDR2 YSYEKL. CDR3 size: 15 residues.

The V gene is TRBV11-2, the J gene TRBJ1-2; D ambiguous. V lost 5 bases to trimming and J lost 1 base, with 14 bases between them. The CDR3 runs to 15 residues. Germline lookup yields CDR1 SGHAT and CDR2 FQNNGV. In DNA form, the CDR3 reads TGTGCCAGCAGCCGCTCCCTAGGCAGTAACTATGGCTACACCTTC. Its translation is CASSRSLGSNYGYTF.

In its sample, this clone was seen once. The gene calls are TRBV19 and TRBJ1-6, with TRBD1 matching over 9 bases. Germline V gives CDR1 LNHDA, CDR2 SQIVND (reference sequence). This CDR3 spans 16 amino acids. V was pared by 3 bases and J by 7 bases, with 7 bases of the junction left unmatched. CDR3 coding DNA: TGTGCCAGTAGTATCTCGACAGGGGGATCCAATTCACCCCTCCACTTT. It codes for CASSISTGGSNSPLHF.

The chain recombines TRBV5-1 with TRBJ1-1; 9 positions match TRBD1. Germline loops: CDR1 SGHRS, CDR2 YFSETQ. The V segment lost 3 bases and the J segment 4 bases; nucleotides outside the gene matches: 1. CDR3 length: 13 residues. The CDR3 sequence is CASSSTGGTEAFF. In nucleotides, the CDR3 is TGCGCCAGCAGCTCGACAGGGGGCACTGAAGCTTTCTTT. Full variable domain (rest looked up from reference TRBV5-1 and TRBJ1-1): KAGVTQTPRYLIKTRGQQVTLSCSPISGHRSVSWYQQTPGQGLQFLFEYFSETQRNKGNFPGRFSGRQFSNSRSEMNVSTLELGDSALYLCASSSTGGTEAFFGQGTRLTVV.

CDR3 DNA: TGTGCCAGCAGACACAGGGATTTGGCTGAAAAACTGTTTTTT. This encodes CASRHRDLAEKLFF. The rearrangement joins TRBV2 to TRBJ1-4, with D maybe TRBD1 (6 bases). Trimming left V 6 bases short and J 7 bases short, with 15 bases between. The germline gives CDR1 SNHLY, CDR2 FYNNEI. The CDR3 runs to 14 residues.